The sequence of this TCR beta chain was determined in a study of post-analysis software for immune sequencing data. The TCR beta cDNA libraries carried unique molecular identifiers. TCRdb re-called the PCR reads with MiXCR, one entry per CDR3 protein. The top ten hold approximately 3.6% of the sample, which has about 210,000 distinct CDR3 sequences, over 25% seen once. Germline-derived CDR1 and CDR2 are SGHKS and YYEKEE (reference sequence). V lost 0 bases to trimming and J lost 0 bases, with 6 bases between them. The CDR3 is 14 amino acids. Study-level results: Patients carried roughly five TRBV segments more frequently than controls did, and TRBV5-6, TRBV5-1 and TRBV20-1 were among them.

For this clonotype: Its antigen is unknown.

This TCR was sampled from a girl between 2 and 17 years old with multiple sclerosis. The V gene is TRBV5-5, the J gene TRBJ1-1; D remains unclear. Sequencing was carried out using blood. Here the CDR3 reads CASSLAAVNTEAFF. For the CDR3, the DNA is TGTGCCAGCAGCTTGGCCGCCGTGAACACTGAAGCTTTCTTT.